This T cell receptor (beta chain) was recovered during a study of neurological immune-mediated disorders. As to time point: technical triplicate 1. V was clipped by 4 bases and J by 6 bases, with 15 bases between them. Germline values: CDR1 LNHDA, CDR2 SQIVND (reference sequence). The CDR3 length is 14 residues. TCRdb ran MiXCR on the 5' RACE reads and lists one entry per CDR3 protein. The sample records fewer than 30,000 distinct CDR3 sequences, around 13% being singletons. The sequencing sample was made of CD4+ T cells from blood. The chain combines TRBV19 with TRBJ2-5; D is unclear. The source of this sequence is a female donor with HTLV-1-associated myelopathy (HAM/TSP). The DNA for the CDR3 is TGTGCCAGTAGTACATCGGACGTCCTACAGACCCAGTACTTC. Protein sequence: CASSTSDVLQTQYF. The complete variable domain, with remaining parts taken from reference TRBV19 and TRBJ2-5, reads DGGITQSPKYLFRKEGQNVTLSCEQNLNHDAMYWYRQDPGQGLRLIYYSQIVNDFQKGDIAEGYSVSREKKESFPLTVTSAQKNPTAFYLCASSTSDVLQTQYFGPGTRLLVL.